The 27 T cell receptor beta chains given below trace back to one sample, sequenced in a study of CXCR3-negative and CXCR3-positive naive CD8 T cells. Via 5' RACE with UMI labels, TRB cDNA libraries were prepared. Each CDR3 protein gets one entry in TCRdb, which reprocessed the 5' RACE reads and gives no DNA. This repertoire includes 37,000 or so distinct CDR3 sequences. The sequencing input was memory CD8+ T cells from blood. These receptors all stem from a human donor in good health. Some clones in this sample may be carry-over from other donors' samples.

V gene TRBV30 combines with J gene TRBJ2-3; TCRdb calls TRBD1, which cannot be checked without DNA. CDR3 length: 15 amino acids. CDR1 is GTSNPN, CDR2 SVGIG, per germline (reference sequence). CDR3 protein: CAWVPGQHFADTQYF.

The chain links TRBV12-3 or TRBV12-4 to TRBJ1-2. This CDR3 is built from 14 residues. This CDR3 reads CASSPISGVGGYTF.

The gene calls are TRBV2 and TRBJ2-5. Germline-derived CDR1 and CDR2 are SNHLY and FYNNEI. The CDR3 covers 13 residues. CDR3 protein: CASNEGVGETQYF.

The CDR3 loop is CATSARDRPYNEQFF. The rearrangement links TRBV15 to TRBJ2-1; checking the TCRdb D call of TRBD1 is not possible without DNA. The CDR3 loop spans 15 amino acids. In germline, CDR1 is LNHNV, CDR2 YYDKDF (reference sequence).

The chain couples TRBV20-1 to TRBJ2-7; TCRdb returns TRBD2, unconfirmable since there is no DNA. CDR3 length: 15 amino acids. The germline CDR1 and CDR2 sequences are DFQATT and SNEGSKA (reference sequence). CDR3 sequence: CSASRLAGSAGEQYF.

The chain joins TRBV29-1 to TRBJ1-1. Germline V gene sequence: CDR1 SQVTM, CDR2 ANQGSEA. The CDR3 is made up of 15 amino acids. The CDR3 reads CSVDPRAGGYTEAFF.

This CDR3 reads CSVWAGGNEQFF. This chain joins TRBV29-1 and TRBJ2-1; the D call from TCRdb, TRBD1, cannot be confirmed without DNA. Germline-derived CDR1 and CDR2 are SQVTM and ANQGSEA. The CDR3 has 12 residues.

V usage is TRBV4-3 and J usage is TRBJ1-1. There are 14 residues in the CDR3. The germline V gene has CDR1 LGHNA and CDR2 YSLEER. The CDR3 protein is CASSQDYLNTEAFF.

The chain recombines TRBV20-1 with TRBJ1-2; the TRBD1 assignment by TCRdb is unverifiable without DNA. The CDR3 covers 14 residues. CDR1 and CDR2 from the germline V gene are DFQATT and SNEGSKA (reference sequence). The CDR3 loop is CSASTTTGDRGYTF.

The chain employs TRBV12-3 or TRBV12-4 and TRBJ1-1. The length of the CDR3 is 14 residues. The CDR3 sequence is CASSLIGEDTEAFF.

The rearrangement links TRBV20-1 to TRBJ1-2; TCRdb designates TRBD1, a call that cannot be tested without DNA. CDR3 length: 13 amino acids. The germline V gene has CDR1 DFQATT and CDR2 SNEGSKA (reference sequence). The CDR3 loop is CSATGQGSYGYTF.

The CDR3 reads CASSPSEAEAFF. V usage is TRBV18 and J usage is TRBJ1-1. The CDR3 spans 12 residues. Germline V gives CDR1 KGHSH, CDR2 LQKENI.

This chain uses TRBV7-9 with TRBJ2-7; TCRdb designates TRBD2, a call that cannot be tested without DNA. CDR1 is SEHNR and CDR2 is FQNEAQ in the germline V gene (reference sequence). CDR3 size: 13 residues. The CDR3 region is CASSPKVGQEQYF. The full variable domain, completed using reference TRBV7-9 and TRBJ2-7, is DTGVSQNPRHKITKRGQNVTFRCDPISEHNRLYWYRQTLGQGPEFLTYFQNEAQLEKSRLLSDRFSAERPKGSFSTLEIQRTEQGDSAMYLCASSPKVGQEQYFGPGTRLTVT.

The chain links TRBV28 to TRBJ2-2. The CDR3 is made up of 13 amino acids. Germline loops: CDR1 MDHEN, CDR2 SYDVKM. CDR3 amino acids: CASRIWGTGELFF.

J is TRBJ2-7 and V is TRBV7-8; TCRdb calls TRBD1, which cannot be checked without DNA. CDR1 SGHVS and CDR2 FQNEAQ come from the germline V gene. The length of the CDR3 is 15 residues. CDR3 loop: CASSLAAQGAYEQYF.

The rearrangement joins TRBV30 to TRBJ2-7; TCRdb reports TRBD1, a call that lacks DNA to check it against. Looked up from germline, CDR1 is GTSNPN and CDR2 is SVGIG (reference sequence). The CDR3 extends over 14 amino acids. This CDR3 reads CAWSGGTGNYEQYF.

The genes are TRBV29-1 and TRBJ2-7; with no DNA, the TCRdb D assignment of TRBD1 cannot be verified. The CDR3 consists of 13 residues. Germline V gene sequence: CDR1 SQVTM, CDR2 ANQGSEA. The CDR3 spells CSSRDPFLEEQYF.

The genes are TRBV12-3 or TRBV12-4 and TRBJ2-1; TCRdb selects TRBD2, and the lack of DNA leaves this call unchecked. The CDR3 spans 18 residues. The CDR3 region is CASRMGLAGGSRYNEQFF.

The chain joins TRBV7-9 to TRBJ1-1; with no DNA, the TCRdb D assignment of TRBD1 cannot be verified. Germline V gene data show CDR1 as SEHNR and CDR2 as FQNEAQ (reference sequence). CDR3 length: 16 amino acids. The CDR3 here is CASSLVGQGENTEAFF.

The V gene is TRBV15, the J gene TRBJ1-2; TCRdb's D call, TRBD1, is unchecked because there is no DNA. Germline V CDR1 and CDR2: LNHNV, YYDKDF (reference sequence). The CDR3 has 15 amino acids. The CDR3 protein is CATSREQAANYGYTF.

V gene TRBV27 combines with J gene TRBJ2-3. The CDR3 sequence is 12 residues long. From germline, CDR1 is MNHEY and CDR2 SMNVEV (reference sequence). CDR3 protein: CASGGTVDTQYF.

The chain has TRBV29-1 and TRBJ2-2; TCRdb gives TRBD2 as the D gene, but with no DNA this cannot be confirmed. The CDR3 consists of 15 residues. The germline gives CDR1 SQVTM, CDR2 ANQGSEA. The chain's CDR3 is CSVDHAGSNTGELFF.

CDR3: CASSPPTESYEQYF. The chain links TRBV7-9 to TRBJ2-7; checking the TCRdb D call of TRBD1 is not possible without DNA. Germline V gives CDR1 SEHNR, CDR2 FQNEAQ (reference sequence). The CDR3 runs to 14 residues.

This chain uses TRBV20-1 with TRBJ2-3. The germline CDR1 and CDR2 sequences are DFQATT and SNEGSKA (reference sequence). The CDR3 is made up of 14 amino acids. CDR3 residues: CSARGLLSTDTQYF.

This chain uses TRBV7-9 with TRBJ1-1; the D call from TCRdb, TRBD1, cannot be confirmed without DNA. CDR3 length: 13 residues. Germline V gene data show CDR1 as SEHNR and CDR2 as FQNEAQ (reference sequence). The CDR3 loop is CASSLGTGSQAFF.

The chain recombines TRBV7-9 with TRBJ2-5. The length of the CDR3 is 14 residues. The germline gives CDR1 SEHNR, CDR2 FQNEAQ (reference sequence). The CDR3 reads CASSVLTVQETQYF.

The chain carries TRBV7-8 and TRBJ2-3; no DNA is available, so the TRBD2 call from TCRdb remains unchecked. This CDR3 region has 17 residues. CDR1 and CDR2 from the germline V gene are SGHVS and FQNEAQ. The CDR3 region is CASSLSFSGDPGDTQYF.